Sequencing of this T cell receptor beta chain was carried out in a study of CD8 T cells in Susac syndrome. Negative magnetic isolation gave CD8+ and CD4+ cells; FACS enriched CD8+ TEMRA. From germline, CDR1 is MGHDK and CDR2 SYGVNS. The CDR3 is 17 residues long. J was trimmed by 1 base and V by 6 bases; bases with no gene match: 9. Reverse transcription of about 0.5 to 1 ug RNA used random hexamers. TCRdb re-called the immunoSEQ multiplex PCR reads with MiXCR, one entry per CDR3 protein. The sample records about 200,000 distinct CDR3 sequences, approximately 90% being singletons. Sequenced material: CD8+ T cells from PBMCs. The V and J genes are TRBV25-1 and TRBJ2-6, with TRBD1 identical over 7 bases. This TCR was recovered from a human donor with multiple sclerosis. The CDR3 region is CASSGVQGESGANVLTF. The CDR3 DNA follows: TGTGCCAGCAGCGGAGTCCAGGGGGAGTCTGGGGCCAACGTCCTGACTTTC.